This TCR beta chain is from a study of cytomegalovirus exposure and HLA in healthy donors. Background on the study: Tens of millions of unique TCRs from HLA-typed donors were held in an early data release.

The CDR3 spans 15 residues. Germline CDR1 reads SNHLY; CDR2 reads FYNNEI. The trim removed 7 bases at V and 4 bases at J, leaving 9 bases unmatched. The PCR employed 60 Vbeta primers together with 13 Jbeta primers. Some clones are missing from TCRdb's copy, which holds only in-frame ones; the method was immunoSEQ multiplex PCR. Here the sample spans roughly 60,000 clones, about 83% being singletons. Input material: PBMCs. The sequence derives from a man younger than 45 in good health and CMV-seronegative. V is TRBV2 and J is TRBJ2-5, with 10 bases matching TRBD2. CDR3: CASMLLAGAGETQYF. CDR3 coding DNA: TGTGCCAGCATGCTTCTAGCGGGAGCAGGAGAGACCCAGTACTTC.